The clone carrying this TCR beta chain was counted only a few times. This entry comes from a study of blood T cell repertoires in COVID-19. Assay used: immunoSEQ multiplex PCR; TCRdb lists only in-frame clones, some missing. The data hold about 60,000 clones, with about 91% observed a single time. From germline, CDR1 is LNHDA and CDR2 SQIVND (reference sequence). V was pared by 7 bases and J by 4 bases, with 3 bases of the junction left unmatched. The CDR3 runs 12 residues. V usage is TRBV19 and J usage is TRBJ1-2; TRBD1 matches 7 bases. Input material: peripheral blood. This sequence originates from a man between 60 and 75 years old with acute or convalescent COVID-19. The CDR3 DNA is TGTGCCAGTACCAGACAGGGCTATGGCTACACCTTC. Protein sequence: CASTRQGYGYTF.